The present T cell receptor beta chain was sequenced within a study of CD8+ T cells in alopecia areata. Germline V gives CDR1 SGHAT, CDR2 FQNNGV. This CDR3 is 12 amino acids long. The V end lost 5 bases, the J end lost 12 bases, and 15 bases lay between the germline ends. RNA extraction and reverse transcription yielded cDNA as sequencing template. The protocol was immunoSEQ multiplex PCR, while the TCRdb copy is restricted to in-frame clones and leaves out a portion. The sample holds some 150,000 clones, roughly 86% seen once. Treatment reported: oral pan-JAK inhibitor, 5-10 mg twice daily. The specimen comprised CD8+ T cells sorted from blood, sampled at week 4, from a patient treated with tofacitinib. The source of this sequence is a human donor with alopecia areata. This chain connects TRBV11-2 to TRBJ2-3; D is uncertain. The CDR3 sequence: CASSVRGLSQYF. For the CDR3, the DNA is TGTGCCAGCAGCGTGCGTGGCTTATCACAGTATTTT. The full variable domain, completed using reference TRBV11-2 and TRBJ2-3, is EAGVAQSPRYKIIEKRQSVAFWCNPISGHATLYWYQQILGQGPKLLIQFQNNGVVDDSQLPKDRFSAERLKGVDSTLKIQPAKLEDSAVYLCASSVRGLSQYFGPGTRLTVL.